The 26 T cell receptor beta chains given below trace back to one sample, sequenced in a study of T cell responses to AZD1222 COVID-19 vaccine. Measured with immunoSEQ multiplex PCR; TCRdb has only the in-frame clones, and not every one. The sample has 160,000 or so clones, over 80% seen once. The sequencing used peripheral blood, collected on day 0 of AZD1222 vaccination. The source of these receptors is an adult in good health.

In this sample, this clone turned up once. The rearrangement joins TRBV30 to TRBJ1-6; 7 bases agree with TRBD1. V was clipped by 4 bases and J by 4 bases; unmatched bases: 4. Looked up from germline, CDR1 is GTSNPN and CDR2 is SVGIG (reference sequence). This CDR3 is 14 amino acids long. CDR3 bases: TGTGCCTGGATCAAGACAGGGTATAATTCACCCCTCCACTTT. Amino acids: CAWIKTGYNSPLHF.

The chain combines TRBV19 with TRBJ2-3; tentatively, D is TRBD2 (7 bases). This CDR3 comprises 15 residues. V was shortened by 3 bases and J by 5 bases, with 15 bases between the two germline ends. Germline values: CDR1 LNHDA, CDR2 SQIVND (reference sequence). The CDR3 DNA is TGTGCCAGTAGTATTAACCCAGGGGAGGGAGATACGCAGTATTTT. Protein product: CASSINPGEGDTQYF. The full variable domain, its missing parts supplied by reference TRBV19 and TRBJ2-3, is DGGITQSPKYLFRKEGQNVTLSCEQNLNHDAMYWYRQDPGQGLRLIYYSQIVNDFQKGDIAEGYSVSREKKESFPLTVTSAQKNPTAFYLCASSINPGEGDTQYFGPGTRLTVL.

This clone turned up a few times. J is TRBJ1-4 and V is TRBV5-1, with D maybe TRBD1 (5 bases). V lost 3 bases and J 3 bases, leaving 6 bases between the germline ends. This CDR3 region has 13 residues. The germline CDR1 and CDR2 sequences are SGHRS and YFSETQ. CDR3 bases: TGCGCCAGCAGCTGGGGACCTAATGAAAAACTGTTTTTT. It is translated as CASSWGPNEKLFF.

CDR3: CASSLAIRVDQPQHF. The CDR3 nucleotides are TGTGCCAGCAGCTTAGCGATCAGAGTGGATCAGCCCCAGCATTTT. The V and J genes are TRBV7-8 and TRBJ1-5; D remains ambiguous. The CDR3 covers 15 residues. Between the trimmed V and J ends, which lost 0 bases and 5 bases, there was a span of 11 bases. Looked up from germline, CDR1 is SGHVS and CDR2 is FQNEAQ.

Details on this clone: This CDR3 is also generated by other DNA sequences in the sample. This chain connects TRBV5-1 to TRBJ2-7; 7 bases align to TRBD1. Germline-derived CDR1 and CDR2 are SGHRS and YFSETQ. V lost 2 bases, J lost 6 bases, and 2 bases stayed unmatched. The CDR3 has 12 residues. CDR3 amino acids: CASSLGGSEQYF. The CDR3 bases are TGCGCCAGCAGCTTAGGGGGCTCCGAGCAGTACTTC.

The genes are TRBV25-1 and TRBJ2-7; D uncertain. The ends were cut back, 4 bases at V and 3 bases at J, with 10 bases in the middle. There are 13 residues in the CDR3. Germline V CDR1 and CDR2: MGHDK, SYGVNS. The CDR3 DNA reads as TGTGCCAGCAGTGCTACCGTGTACTACGAGCAGTACTTC. It specifies CASSATVYYEQYF.

The V and J genes are TRBV11-3 and TRBJ1-1; D is undetermined. The CDR3 runs 14 residues. Trimming cost V 3 bases and J 1 base, with 9 bases left between them. Germline V gene sequence: CDR1 SGHNT, CDR2 YENEEA. The CDR3 spells CASSFTSGNTEAFF. CDR3 coding DNA: TGTGCCAGCAGCTTTACATCGGGGAACACTGAAGCTTTCTTT.

For the CDR3, the DNA is TGTGCCAGCCGAAAATGGGACCTGGCCAATGAGCAGTTCTTC. This codes for CASRKWDLANEQFF. The rearrangement joins TRBV11-2 to TRBJ2-1, with D perhaps TRBD1 or TRBD2 (5 bases each). V lost 8 bases, J lost 6 bases, and 17 bases lay in between. This CDR3 has 14 residues. The germline CDR1 and CDR2 sequences are SGHAT and FQNNGV.

This sequence joins TRBV12-3 or TRBV12-4 and TRBJ2-2, with 7 bases lining up with TRBD1. J gave up 6 bases and V 6 bases, and 4 bases lay outside the gene matches. The CDR3 is 13 residues long. This CDR3 reads CASSRDRPGELFF. The CDR3 bases are TGTGCCAGCAGCAGGGACAGACCCGGGGAGCTGTTTTTT.

The V call is TRBV7-2, the J call TRBJ1-1, with D perhaps TRBD1 (5 bases). In germline, CDR1 is SGHTA, CDR2 FQGNSA. The CDR3 runs to 14 residues. V lost 3 bases, J lost 4 bases, and 12 bases lay in between. The CDR3 spells CASSFTQVGTEAFF. The CDR3 coding sequence is TGTGCCAGCAGCTTTACACAGGTGGGCACTGAAGCTTTCTTT.

This chain joins TRBV27 and TRBJ2-6; the D gene is possibly TRBD2 (5 bases). Germline CDR1 reads MNHEY; CDR2 reads SMNVEV (reference sequence). Trimming took 5 bases from V and 2 from J, leaving 10 bases between them. The CDR3 sequence is 15 residues long. The CDR3 loop is CASSLLGTGANVLTF. The CDR3, as DNA: TGTGCCAGCAGTCTCCTCGGGACTGGGGCCAACGTCCTGACTTTC.

J is TRBJ1-4 and V is TRBV9, with 11 bases identical to TRBD1. Losses at the gene ends were 4 bases for V and 8 bases for J; bases not matched to a gene: 1. From germline, CDR1 is SGDLS and CDR2 YYNGEE. The CDR3 runs 13 residues. The CDR3: CASSRDRGEKLFF. CDR3 coding DNA: TGTGCCAGCAGCCGGGACAGGGGGGAAAAACTGTTTTTT.

This clone was found once. This chain connects TRBV9 to TRBJ2-7; 7 bases are shared with TRBD2. The CDR3 runs to 13 residues. Germline trimming cut 3 bases from V and 6 bases from J; bases unmatched to any gene: 6. CDR1 and CDR2 from the germline V gene are SGDLS and YYNGEE. The CDR3 spells CASSASGKAEQYF. The CDR3 DNA is TGTGCCAGCAGCGCGAGCGGGAAAGCCGAGCAGTACTTC. Full variable domain (remainder filled in from reference TRBV9 and TRBJ2-7): DSGVTQTPKHLITATGQRVTLRCSPRSGDLSVYWYQQSLDQGLQFLIQYYNGEERAKGNILERFSAQQFPDLHSELNLSSLELGDSALYFCASSASGKAEQYFGPGTRLTVT.

The V and J genes are TRBV29-1 and TRBJ2-7; D is possibly TRBD2 (5 bases). V shed 7 bases and J shed 7 bases, with 20 bases lying between them. From germline, CDR1 is SQVTM and CDR2 ANQGSEA. The CDR3 extends over 13 amino acids. CDR3 sequence: CSGALASPGEQYF. In DNA, the CDR3 is TGCAGCGGCGCTTTAGCCTCTCCGGGAGAGCAGTACTTC.

Points on this clone: The sample carries other DNA sequences with the same CDR3. The chain combines TRBV27 with TRBJ1-2; weak D call: TRBD1 (5 bases). Germline lookup yields CDR1 MNHEY and CDR2 SMNVEV (reference sequence). The CDR3 is 14 residues long. V shed 2 bases and J shed 2 bases, with 9 bases lying between them. CDR3 in DNA: TGTGCCAGCAGTTTAAACAGGCGAAACTATGGCTACACCTTC. It codes for CASSLNRRNYGYTF.

J is TRBJ1-1 and V is TRBV9; possibly TRBD1 for D (5 bases). This CDR3 spans 14 amino acids. The germline CDR1 and CDR2 sequences are SGDLS and YYNGEE. The V end was cut by 0 bases, the J end by 5 bases, with 11 bases between. The CDR3 spells CASSVGGDGTEAFF. The CDR3 DNA is TGTGCCAGCAGCGTAGGGGGGGATGGTACTGAAGCTTTCTTT.

J is TRBJ2-7 and V is TRBV30; perhaps TRBD2 as D (5 bases). The CDR3 is made up of 14 amino acids. With 3 bases removed from V and 2 bases from J, the gap between germline ends came to 14 bases. Per the germline V gene, CDR1 is GTSNPN and CDR2 is SVGIG (reference sequence). CDR3 protein: CAWRSPGGTYEQYF. CDR3 sequence (DNA): TGTGCCTGGAGATCCCCCGGAGGAACCTACGAGCAGTACTTC.

This clone was picked up one time. The V and J genes are TRBV28 and TRBJ2-3; the match to TRBD2 covers 12 bases. The CDR3 is made up of 15 amino acids. The J segment lost 4 bases and the V segment lost 7 bases, leaving 6 bases of the junction unmatched. Germline CDR1 and CDR2: MDHEN and SYDVKM. The CDR3 DNA is TGTGCCAGCACCCCGGGACTAGCGGGCGCAGATACGCAGTATTTT. Amino acid sequence: CASTPGLAGADTQYF.

J is TRBJ1-2 and V is TRBV7-2; D is possibly TRBD1 (5 bases). This CDR3 has 13 amino acids. Trimming left V 5 bases short and J 5 bases short, with 12 bases between. Germline V gene sequence: CDR1 SGHTA, CDR2 FQGNSA. CDR3 region: CASSERGSYGYTF. Here the CDR3 DNA reads TGTGCCAGCAGCGAAAGGGGTTCATATGGCTACACCTTC.

This CDR3 reads CASSRLAGPYEQYF. The DNA of the CDR3 is TGTGCCAGCAGCCGACTAGCGGGGCCCTACGAGCAGTACTTC. V usage is TRBV28 and J usage is TRBJ2-7, with 11 bases identical to TRBD2. Germline CDR1 is MDHEN and CDR2 is SYDVKM. This CDR3 has 14 amino acids. The V segment lost 6 bases and the J segment 2 bases; nucleotides outside the gene matches: 3.

This chain links TRBV11-1 with TRBJ1-2, with D uncertain. The V gene's germline CDR1 is SGHAT and CDR2 FQDESV (reference sequence). The length of the CDR3 is 13 residues. Trimming took off 4 bases at V and 0 bases at J, with 6 bases between the two ends. The CDR3 coding sequence is TGTGCCAGCAGCTCCGGGCCTAACTATGGCTACACCTTC. It codes for CASSSGPNYGYTF.

The genes are TRBV6-1 and TRBJ1-2; unclear D gene. Trimming took 3 bases from V and 7 from J, leaving 18 bases between them. CDR3 length: 15 residues. From germline, CDR1 is MNHNS and CDR2 SASEGT. CDR3 bases: TGTGCCAGCAGTGAGACCCAAACCATAACGGCTGGCTACACCTTC. Translating gives CASSETQTITAGYTF.

The chain combines TRBV2 with TRBJ2-5, with no clear D. Per the germline V gene, CDR1 is SNHLY and CDR2 is FYNNEI. V lost 5 bases and J 5 bases, leaving 3 bases between the germline ends. The CDR3 length is 10 residues. The CDR3 loop reads CASSKETQYF. The CDR3, as DNA: TGTGCCAGCAGTAAGGAGACCCAGTACTTC.

This clone was observed once. V and J are TRBV28 and TRBJ1-5; 7 nucleotides match TRBD1. CDR1 and CDR2 from the germline V gene are MDHEN and SYDVKM. This CDR3 is built from 15 residues. Unmatched junction bases numbered 8, after V lost 6 bases and J lost 3 bases. In DNA, the CDR3 is TGTGCCAGCAGCCCCCGGACAGGATTCAATCAGCCCCAGCATTTT. Translation: CASSPRTGFNQPQHF.

The V call is TRBV3-1 (or the pseudogene TRBV3-2), the J call TRBJ2-4; 8 bases align to TRBD2. This CDR3 comprises 17 residues. CDR1 and CDR2 (germline): LGHDT, YNNKEL (reference sequence). The junction had 10 bases not matched to a gene; V was cut back by 1 base and J by 5 bases. The CDR3 here is CASSQGQRGGWENIQYF. The DNA for the CDR3 is TGTGCCAGCAGCCAAGGACAACGGGGGGGTTGGGAAAACATTCAGTACTTC.

This sequence joins TRBV7-9 and TRBJ2-1, with 7 bases identical to TRBD2. The CDR3 length is 13 residues. V lost 1 base and J lost 12; bases outside the gene matches: 6. Germline loops: CDR1 SEHNR, CDR2 FQNEAQ (reference sequence). The CDR3 protein is CASSLGEASGQFF. The DNA for the CDR3 is TGTGCCAGCAGCTTAGGTGAGGCTAGCGGGCAGTTCTTC. Drawing the rest from reference TRBV7-9 and TRBJ2-1, the complete variable domain is DTGVSQNPRHKITKRGQNVTFRCDPISEHNRLYWYRQTLGQGPEFLTYFQNEAQLEKSRLLSDRFSAERPKGSFSTLEIQRTEQGDSAMYLCASSLGEASGQFFGPGTRLTVL.